This record covers a single T cell receptor (beta chain). Unique molecular identifiers were incorporated during preparation of the TCRbeta library. TCRdb independently ran MiXCR on the PCR reads; one entry per CDR3 protein. The sample includes hundreds of thousands of distinct CDR3 sequences, roughly 17% of them seen just once. This sample was taken from a study of T-cell reconstitution after alpha-beta-depleted transplantation in children. This CDR3 is 15 amino acids long. Trimming took 4 bases from V and 4 from J; bases not matched to a gene: 0. Germline V gene lookup returns CDR1 SGHRS and CDR2 YFSETQ.

The V and J genes are TRBV5-1 and TRBJ2-2; 14 nucleotides align to TRBD2. The specimen was PBMCs from the stem cell graft donor, collected from the stem cell graft. This receptor was identified in a human donor who donated a stem cell graft to a child with acute myeloid leukemia. DNA for the CDR3: TGCGCCAGCAGCGGGACTAGCGGGGGCACCGGGGAGCTGTTTTTT. It translates to CASSGTSGGTGELFF.